These 26 T cell receptor beta chains came from one sample sequenced in a study of Ad26.COV2.S vaccination and SARS-CoV-2 variants (TCRdb year 2021). The treatment or condition label corresponds to: some 20 received Ad26.COV2.S at low or high dose, single or two shots; about 5 received placebo; per-sample allocation not given. For vaccine and placebo recipients, the sequenced repertoires came from samples collected on day 63 after the first injection. The library came from the immunoSEQ multiplex PCR assay. TCRdb obtained this table from immuneACCESS and retained in-frame rearrangements with V and J assigned. These tables miss some clones; where compared with another copy, unresolved V genes account for less than half of the shortfall, and the remainder is unexplained. Recorded for this sample are about 680,000 clones; 80% to 90% of them occurred a single time. The ten biggest clones cover approximately 1.5% of the sample.

The specimen comprised peripheral blood, sampled in a trial of Ad26.COV2.S vaccine versus placebo. The receptor set was obtained from a person between 18 and 65 years old who received the Ad26.COV2.S COVID-19 vaccine or a placebo.

The V and J genes are TRBV15 and TRBJ2-1, with D maybe TRBD2 (5 bases). This CDR3 comprises 14 residues. The V end was cut by 3 bases, the J end by 7 bases, with 13 bases between. CDR1 is LNHNV and CDR2 is YYDKDF in the germline V gene (reference sequence). The CDR3 nucleotides are TGTGCCACCAGCAGCGGACTCCCCACGAATGAGCAGTTCTTC. Protein product: CATSSGLPTNEQFF.

V is TRBV4-2 and J is TRBJ1-6, with D maybe TRBD1 (5 bases). V lost 0 bases, J lost 2 bases, and 11 bases lay in between. This CDR3 comprises 17 residues. Germline CDR1 LGHNA, CDR2 YNFKEQ. The CDR3 nucleotides read TGTGCCAGCAGCCAAGAGTCAGGGCGGGCCTATAATTCACCCCTCCACTTT. This gives the protein CASSQESGRAYNSPLHF.

The J gene is TRBJ2-3, the V gene TRBV7-3, with D unresolved. Trimming pared 8 bases from V and 2 bases from J, leaving 11 bases between. The V gene's germline CDR1 is SGHTA and CDR2 FQGTGA. The CDR3 has 13 amino acids. Written as DNA, the CDR3 is TGTGCCAGCCGGAACTCAACCACAGATACGCAGTATTTT. Its translation is CASRNSTTDTQYF.

The rearrangement joins TRBV19 to TRBJ1-6; possible D gene TRBD1, 6 bases. Germline lookup yields CDR1 LNHDA and CDR2 SQIVND (reference sequence). The ends were cut back, 1 base at V and 5 bases at J, with 12 bases in the middle. This CDR3 is 16 amino acids long. DNA of the CDR3: TGTGCCAGTAGTATAGCCGGGGGCAGAAATAATTCACCCCTCCACTTT. It is translated as CASSIAGGRNNSPLHF.

The chain is built from TRBV18 and TRBJ1-4; D is ambiguous. The V gene lost 2 bases and the J gene lost 3 bases, with 10 bases spanning the gap. The CDR3 extends over 15 amino acids. Per the germline V gene, CDR1 is KGHSH and CDR2 is LQKENI. CDR3 residues: CASSPNEGSNEKLFF. The CDR3 bases are TGTGCCAGCTCACCAAACGAGGGATCTAATGAAAAACTGTTTTTT.

The chain combines TRBV4-1 with TRBJ2-3, with TRBD2 matching over 10 bases. There are 16 residues in the CDR3. The junction had 10 bases not matched to a gene; V was cut back by 1 base and J by 9 bases. CDR1 is MGHRA and CDR2 is YSYEKL in the germline V gene. The CDR3 sequence: CASSQVASGGVGTQYF. DNA for the CDR3: TGCGCCAGCAGCCAAGTGGCTAGCGGGGGCGTCGGCACGCAGTATTTT.

The chain employs TRBV5-1 and TRBJ2-1; 13 nucleotides agree with TRBD2. V shed 4 bases and J 8 bases; nucleotides not matched to a gene: 6. Germline assignment: CDR1 SGHRS and CDR2 YFSETQ. The CDR3 runs 15 residues. The CDR3: CASSDGLAGAYEQFF. The CDR3 DNA follows: TGCGCCAGCAGCGACGGACTAGCGGGAGCCTATGAGCAGTTCTTC.

In DNA, the CDR3 is TGTGCCAGCAGCTACGAATCCCTTAAGAGGGGCTACACCTTC. Amino acids: CASSYESLKRGYTF. The chain recombines TRBV5-4 with TRBJ1-2; D ambiguous. The CDR3 sequence is 14 residues long. Trimming stripped 3 bases from V and 8 bases from J, with 17 bases between. Looked up from germline, CDR1 is SGHNT and CDR2 is YYREEE (reference sequence).

This clone came up a few times. CDR3 DNA sequence: TGTGCCAGCAGCAAGACAGGGTGGTATCAGCCCCAGCATTTT. It specifies CASSKTGWYQPQHF. The chain links TRBV2 to TRBJ1-5, with 7 bases identical to TRBD1. Germline V gene sequence: CDR1 SNHLY, CDR2 FYNNEI. J was trimmed by 5 bases and V by 6 bases; bases with no gene match: 7. There are 14 residues in the CDR3.

The V gene is TRBV24-1, the J gene TRBJ2-2; the D gene is possibly TRBD1 (6 bases). In germline, CDR1 is KGHDR, CDR2 SFDVKD. The CDR3 sequence is 15 residues long. Between the trimmed V and J ends, which lost 0 bases and 7 bases, there was a span of 11 bases. The CDR3 loop reads CATSDLGGRSGELFF. In DNA, the CDR3 is TGTGCCACCAGTGATTTGGGGGGCCGGAGCGGGGAGCTGTTTTTT.

This sequence joins TRBV24-1 and TRBJ1-4, with TRBD1 matching over 8 bases. CDR3 size: 16 residues. The V gene's germline CDR1 is KGHDR and CDR2 SFDVKD. The V and J ends lost 2 bases and 3 bases, in that order; junction bases with no gene match: 4. For the CDR3, the DNA is TGTGCCACCAGTGATTACAGGGGGAGAGCTAATGAAAAACTGTTTTTT. Translation: CATSDYRGRANEKLFF.

This chain links TRBV9 with TRBJ2-7; D is uncertain. V was trimmed by 0 bases and J by 4 bases, leaving 14 bases between them. CDR1 is SGDLS and CDR2 is YYNGEE in the germline V gene. The CDR3 has 15 amino acids. CDR3 sequence reads: CASSVAVKTLYEQYF. The DNA of the CDR3 is TGTGCCAGCAGCGTAGCTGTGAAGACGCTTTACGAGCAGTACTTC.

The chain recombines TRBV18 with TRBJ2-3; 10 bases line up with TRBD2. The V and J ends lost 2 bases and 6 bases, in that order; junction bases with no gene match: 5. Germline CDR1 reads KGHSH; CDR2 reads LQKENI. The CDR3 runs to 15 residues. The CDR3 coding sequence is TGTGCCAGCTCACCAGGAGCAGCGGGAGGGGATACGCAGTATTTT. Residues: CASSPGAAGGDTQYF.

This sequence joins TRBV29-1 and TRBJ1-2; TRBD1 is a possible D gene (5 bases). Trimming removed 3 bases from V and 4 bases from J, with 12 bases in between. CDR3 length equals 13 residues. Germline-derived CDR1 and CDR2 are SQVTM and ANQGSEA. DNA of the CDR3: TGCAGCGTTGAGGGGGGACGTGGCTATGGCTACACCTTC. As protein: CSVEGGRGYGYTF. Based on the CDR3 plus reference TRBV29-1 and TRBJ1-2, the full variable domain is SAVISQKPSRDICQRGTSLTIQCQVDSQVTMMFWYRQQPGQSLTLIATANQGSEATYESGFVIDKFPISRPNLTFSTLTVSNMSPEDSSIYLCSVEGGRGYGYTFGSGTRLTVV.

V gene TRBV5-1 combines with J gene TRBJ1-6; 7 bases are a match to TRBD1. CDR1 is SGHRS and CDR2 is YFSETQ in the germline V gene. V was clipped by 4 bases and J by 10 bases; unmatched bases: 11. The CDR3 has 15 amino acids. The CDR3 is CASSQGQWAESPLHF. In nucleotides, the CDR3 is TGCGCCAGCAGCCAGGGACAGTGGGCAGAATCACCCCTCCACTTT.

The sample holds one count of this clone. The rearrangement links TRBV3-1 (or the pseudogene TRBV3-2) to TRBJ1-2; D is ambiguous. The CDR3 extends over 14 amino acids. Germline values: CDR1 LGHDT, CDR2 YNNKEL (reference sequence). Between the trimmed V and J ends, which lost 0 bases and 5 bases, there was a span of 10 bases. Here the CDR3 DNA reads TGTGCCAGCAGCCAAGAGGACTCAGATTATGGCTACACCTTC. It translates to CASSQEDSDYGYTF.

J is TRBJ2-6 and V is TRBV5-4, with no clear D. This CDR3 has 15 amino acids. Trimming pared 1 base from V and 3 bases from J, leaving 8 bases between. The germline CDR1 and CDR2 sequences are SGHNT and YYREEE (reference sequence). CDR3 nucleotide sequence: TGTGCCAGCAGCTTGCCGGGCAGTGGGGCCAACGTCCTGACTTTC. Residues: CASSLPGSGANVLTF.

J is TRBJ2-7 and V is TRBV19; D unclear. This CDR3 has 16 residues. Trimming removed 3 bases from V and 2 bases from J, with 17 bases in between. Germline CDR1 reads LNHDA; CDR2 reads SQIVND (reference sequence). The CDR3 DNA sequence: TGTGCCAGTAGTATCGGCCCGACCTGGGGAACCTACGAGCAGTACTTC. As protein: CASSIGPTWGTYEQYF.

V gene TRBV7-2 combines with J gene TRBJ1-5, with 10 bases identical to TRBD1. The CDR3 runs 14 residues. V dropped 2 bases and J dropped 7; count of bases not matched to a gene: 2. Germline-derived CDR1 and CDR2 are SGHTA and FQGNSA. The CDR3 is CASSLRTGGQPQHF. CDR3 DNA: TGTGCCAGCAGCTTAAGGACAGGGGGACAGCCCCAGCATTTT.

The rearrangement uses TRBV5-8 and TRBJ2-2; 7 positions match TRBD2. V shed 2 bases, J shed 1 base, and the junction held 8 bases outside the gene matches. This CDR3 has 17 residues. Germline lookup yields CDR1 SGHTS and CDR2 YDEGEE. The CDR3 here is CASSLTSEVGNTGELFF. CDR3 in DNA: TGTGCCAGCAGCTTAACTAGCGAAGTCGGGAACACCGGGGAGCTGTTTTTT. Using reference TRBV5-8 and TRBJ2-2 for the parts outside the CDR3, the full variable domain is EAGVTQSPTHLIKTRGQQATLRCSPISGHTSVYWYQQALGLGLQFLLWYDEGEERNRGNFPPRFSGRQFPNYSSELNVNALELEDSALYLCASSLTSEVGNTGELFFGEGSRLTVL.

This clone came up a few times. This sequence joins TRBV10-3 and TRBJ1-4; D gene unclear. This CDR3 has 14 amino acids. The ends were cut back, 3 bases at V and 0 bases at J, with 5 bases in the middle. The germline V gene encodes CDR1 ENHRY and CDR2 SYGVKD. The CDR3 reads CAISEGTTNEKLFF. The CDR3 DNA sequence: TGTGCCATCAGTGAAGGGACAACTAATGAAAAACTGTTTTTT.

The chain combines TRBV6-2 or TRBV6-3 with TRBJ1-5; D gene uncertain. V was pared by 3 bases and J by 0 bases, with 12 bases between. Germline V gene data show CDR1 as MNHEY and CDR2 as SVGEGT. CDR3 length: 16 amino acids. The CDR3 DNA is TGTGCCAGCAGTTATGGAAGAACTCATAGCAATCAGCCCCAGCATTTT. Residues: CASSYGRTHSNQPQHF.

As DNA, the CDR3 is TGCGCCAGCAGTGGACAGGGGACTGGCTACACCTTC. It encodes CASSGQGTGYTF. The chain has TRBV10-1 and TRBJ1-2; 8 bases agree with TRBD1. The CDR3 has 12 amino acids. Germline trimming cut 4 bases from V and 7 bases from J; bases unmatched to any gene: 2. Germline CDR1 reads WNHNN; CDR2 reads SYGVQD (reference sequence).

As regards this clone: The same CDR3 is also encoded by other DNA sequences in this sample. J is TRBJ1-5 and V is TRBV11-2; D uncertain. Looked up from germline, CDR1 is SGHAT and CDR2 is FQNNGV. The CDR3 contains 13 residues. Trimming stripped 0 bases from V and 6 bases from J, with 6 bases between. The CDR3, as DNA: TGTGCCAGCAGCTTAGATCGCGTTCAGCCCCAGCATTTT. This sequence encodes CASSLDRVQPQHF.

V and J are TRBV24-1 and TRBJ2-3; 10 nucleotides agree with TRBD1. The CDR3 sequence is 18 residues long. The germline V gene has CDR1 KGHDR and CDR2 SFDVKD. V was clipped by 5 bases and J by 0 bases; unmatched bases: 10. CDR3 in DNA: TGTGCCACCAGTGCCCTGGACAGGGGGGCTTCTAGCACAGATACGCAGTATTTT. As protein: CATSALDRGASSTDTQYF.

The chain carries TRBV10-1 and TRBJ2-1; TRBD1 is a possible D gene (6 bases). The germline V gene encodes CDR1 WNHNN and CDR2 SYGVQD (reference sequence). V shed 7 bases and J shed 7 bases, with 17 bases lying between them. This CDR3 contains 14 residues. As DNA, the CDR3 is TGCGCCAGCATATCTTGGGACACGAAGAATGAGCAGTTCTTC. It codes for CASISWDTKNEQFF.